This T cell receptor beta chain was sequenced for a study of technical replicates of blood from a few donors. This clone was detected a few times. Repertoires were generated with immunoSEQ multiplex PCR, while TCRdb's copy carries only in-frame clones and drops some. In the table there are around 92,000 clones, 90% to 96% of which are singletons. V lost 4 bases, J lost 0 bases, and 10 bases lay in between. The CDR3 runs 14 residues. Germline V gene sequence: CDR1 SGDLS, CDR2 YYNGEE. The sequence came from a human donor in good health. The sequencing sample was made of T cells isolated from PBMCs. V and J are TRBV9 and TRBJ1-1; D gene uncertain. The CDR3 sequence: CASSIEELNTEAFF. In nucleotides, the CDR3 is TGTGCCAGCAGCATCGAGGAGCTGAACACTGAAGCTTTCTTT.